This entry describes one T cell receptor (beta chain). The data derive from a study of blood T cell repertoires in COVID-19. Study details: T cells, B-cell-depleted T cells, or PBMCs provided the cDNA or gDNA that served as material.

TCRdb's copy holds only in-frame clones and misses some; the assay was immunoSEQ multiplex PCR. The sample carries around 190,000 clones, roughly 81% recorded once. The CDR3 runs to 12 residues. In germline, CDR1 is LNHNV, CDR2 YYDKDF (reference sequence). V was pared by 6 bases and J by 7 bases, with 10 bases between. Sequencing input: peripheral blood. This clonotype originated in a woman of 80 years or more with acute or convalescent COVID-19. The chain uses TRBV15 and TRBJ1-5, with D unclear. The CDR3 reads CATSNGVQPQHF. The CDR3 DNA reads as TGTGCCACCAGTAACGGGGTGCAGCCCCAGCATTTT.